This T cell receptor beta chain was recorded in a study of T cell clones after liver transplantation. The assay was immunoSEQ multiplex PCR, and TCRdb's table has in-frame clones only and misses some. The sample lists tens of thousands of clones, roughly 83% occurring once. Germline V gives CDR1 SQVTM, CDR2 ANQGSEA. V lost 4 bases and J lost 2, with 13 bases in between. The length of the CDR3 is 14 residues. The sample was CD4+ T cells from blood, taken before liver transplant. The clonotype comes from a human donor who received a liver transplant. V usage is TRBV29-1 and J usage is TRBJ2-3, with D tentatively TRBD2 (7 bases). The CDR3 protein is CSVGRGGVTDTQYF. The CDR3 DNA sequence: TGCAGCGTTGGAAGGGGGGGGGTCACAGATACGCAGTATTTT.